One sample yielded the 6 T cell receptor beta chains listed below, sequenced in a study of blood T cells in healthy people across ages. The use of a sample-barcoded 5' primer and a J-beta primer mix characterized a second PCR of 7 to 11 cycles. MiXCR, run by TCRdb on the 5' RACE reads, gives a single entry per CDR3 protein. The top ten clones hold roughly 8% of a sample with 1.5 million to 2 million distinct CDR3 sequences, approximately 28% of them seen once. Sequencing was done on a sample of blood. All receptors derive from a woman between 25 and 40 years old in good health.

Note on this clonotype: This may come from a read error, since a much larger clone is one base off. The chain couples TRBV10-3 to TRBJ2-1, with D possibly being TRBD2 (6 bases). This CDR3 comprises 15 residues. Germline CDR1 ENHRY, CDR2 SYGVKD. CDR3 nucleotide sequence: TGTGTCATCAGAGGGGACTCCAGGACTGCCAATGAGCAGTTCTTC. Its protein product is CVIRGDSRTANEQFF.

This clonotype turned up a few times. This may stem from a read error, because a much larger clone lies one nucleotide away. In DNA form, the CDR3 reads TGCGCCAGCAGCCCCCCAGAGGGGGGGAGAGAAGAGCAGTTCTTC. Translating gives CASSPPEGGREEQFF. This rearrangement joins TRBV5-1 to TRBJ2-1; tentative D call: TRBD2 (7 bases). V lost 4 bases, J lost 10 bases, and 21 bases lay in between. This CDR3 has 15 amino acids. Germline V gene lookup returns CDR1 SGHRS and CDR2 YFSETQ.

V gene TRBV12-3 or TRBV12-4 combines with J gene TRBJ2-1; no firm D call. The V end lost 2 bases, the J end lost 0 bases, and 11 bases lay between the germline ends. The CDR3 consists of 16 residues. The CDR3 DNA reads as TGTGCCAGCAGTTTAAGGAGTCAGAGCTCCTACAATGAGCAGTTCTTC. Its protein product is CASSLRSQSSYNEQFF.

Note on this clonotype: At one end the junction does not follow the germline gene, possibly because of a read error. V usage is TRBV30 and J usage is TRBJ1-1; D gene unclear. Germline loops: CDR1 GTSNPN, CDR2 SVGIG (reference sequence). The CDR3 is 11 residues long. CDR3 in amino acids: CARRMNTGAFF. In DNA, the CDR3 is TGTGCCCGCCGAATGAACACTGGAGCTTTCTTT.

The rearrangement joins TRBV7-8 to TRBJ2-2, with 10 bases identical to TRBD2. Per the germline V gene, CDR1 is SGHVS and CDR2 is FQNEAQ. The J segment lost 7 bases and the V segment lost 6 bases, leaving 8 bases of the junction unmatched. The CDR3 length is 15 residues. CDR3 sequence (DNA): TGTGCCAGCAGACCCAGACTAGCGGGTTGCGGGGAGCTGTTTTTT. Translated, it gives CASRPRLAGCGELFF.

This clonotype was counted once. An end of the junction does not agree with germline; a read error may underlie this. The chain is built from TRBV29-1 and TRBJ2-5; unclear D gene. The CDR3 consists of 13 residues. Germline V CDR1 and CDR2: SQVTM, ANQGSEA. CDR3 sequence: CSVEIADAGSRYF. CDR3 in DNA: TGCAGTGTTGAAATCGCGGATGCCGGGTCTCGGTACTTC.